This T cell receptor beta chain appears in the sequencing data of a study of control samples from healthy donors and cancer patients (dated by TCRdb to between 2020 and 2021). About this clone: The antigen it binds to is not known. No qualities accompany the bases; no much larger clone lies one base away.

The CDR1 and CDR2 encoded by the germline V gene are KGHSH and LQKENI. V is clipped by 5 bases and J by 4 bases, and the sequence between their germline boundaries is 21 bases long. The CDR3 runs 17 residues from the cysteine to the phenylalanine. Only the CDR3 region is kept as DNA, spanning 51 bases read in frame from base 1. The receptor library was made with the immunoSEQ multiplex PCR assay. TCRdb carries this immuneACCESS record with in-frame sequences only. Its versions omit some clonotypes, under half of them owing to an unresolved V gene in the studies checked, with the rest unexplained. The sample table contains approximately 120,000 clones; only one count was recorded for roughly 86% of them. Of the sample, about 2.9% is held by the ten largest clones.

The chain uses TRBV18 and TRBJ2-1; the D element could tentatively be TRBD1 or TRBD2, as 5 bases agree for each. The TCR originated in a man aged 60-69 years in good health. The sequenced sample was blood. The base sequence is TGTGCCAGCTCAACGGAGGTCGGCCAAGGGGTGTACAATGAGCAGTTCTTC. Its translation reads: CASSTEVGQGVYNEQFF. The CDR3 plus the reference TRBV18 and TRBJ2-1 genes for the other parts give the full variable domain: NAGVMQNPRHLVRRRGQEARLRCSPMKGHSHVYWYRQLPEEGLKFMVYLQKENIIDESGMPKERFSAEFPKEGPSILRIQQVVRGDSAAYFCASSTEVGQGVYNEQFFGPGTRLTVL.